This TCR beta chain originates from a study of T cell changes during pregnancy in multiple sclerosis. Using immunoSEQ multiplex PCR, the repertoire was profiled, and TCRdb retains in-frame clones only, with some absent. The data contain approximately 28,000 clones, 89% of them singletons. The V gene lost 4 bases and the J gene lost 5 bases, with 20 bases spanning the gap. This CDR3 is built from 16 residues. From germline, CDR1 is SEHNR and CDR2 FQNEAQ (reference sequence). This sequence was found in a female donor with multiple sclerosis, enrolled in a pregnancy study. V and J are TRBV7-9 and TRBJ2-5, with D perhaps matching TRBD2 (5 bases). Sequenced material: CD8+ T cells from peripheral blood mononuclear cells, taken in the second trimester of pregnancy. The CDR3 reads CASSYPEQIREETQYF. CDR3 DNA sequence: TGTGCCAGCAGCTACCCGGAACAAATAAGGGAGGAGACCCAGTACTTC.